The clone carrying this T cell receptor beta chain occurred many times. This sample was taken from a study of identical twins. A single record per CDR3 protein comes from TCRdb applying MiXCR to the 5' RACE reads. The table lists about 200,000 distinct CDR3 sequences, 6.5% of them singletons. Trimming took 0 bases from V and 2 from J, leaving 5 bases between them. CDR1 SGHAT and CDR2 FQNNGV come from the germline V gene. This CDR3 has 13 amino acids. The data also belong to a second study, concerning T cells expressing NK-cell markers. That work states: Once again these clonotypes came out on top in the CD3+CD56-NKG2C+ fraction of a few donors.

Sequenced material: CD8+ T cells sorted from blood. The chain combines TRBV11-2 with TRBJ2-7; D uncertain. The clonotype comes from a woman under 30 in good health. CDR3 residues: CASSLDGPYEQYF. The CDR3 region has the DNA TGTGCCAGCAGCTTAGACGGCCCCTACGAGCAGTACTTC.